The 14 T cell receptor beta chains below were found in one sample sequenced in a study of shared clonotypes between healthy human individuals. Repertoires were generated with immunoSEQ multiplex PCR, while TCRdb's copy carries only in-frame clones and drops some. The repertoire holds 450,000 to 500,000 clones, with over 70% as singletons. Input material: PBMCs. The receptors were sampled from a middle-aged woman in good health. Some clones in this sample may be carry-over from other donors' samples.

This chain joins TRBV28 and TRBJ2-2, with D tentatively TRBD1 (6 bases). Germline V gene sequence: CDR1 MDHEN, CDR2 SYDVKM. Trimming took off 7 bases at V and 5 bases at J, with 11 bases between the two ends. The CDR3 has 13 residues. The DNA for the CDR3 is TGTGCCAGCACCCCCCAGGGGACCGGGGAGCTGTTTTTT. Translation gives CASTPQGTGELFF.

The CDR3 region is CASSHLRAGGNTEAFF. CDR3 nucleotide sequence: TGTGCCAGCAGCCACCTTAGGGCGGGTGGGAACACTGAAGCTTTCTTT. The rearrangement uses TRBV28 and TRBJ1-1, with D uncertain. The CDR3 has 16 residues. Trimming pared 6 bases from V and 1 base from J, leaving 18 bases between. CDR1 is MDHEN, CDR2 SYDVKM, per germline.

The DNA for the CDR3 is TGCGCAGGGGCCCTGAGCTCCTACGAGCAGTACTTC. Translated, it gives CAGALSSYEQYF. This sequence joins TRBV29-1 and TRBJ2-7; tentative D call: TRBD1 (6 bases). In germline, CDR1 is SQVTM, CDR2 ANQGSEA. CDR3 length: 12 residues.

In this sample, this clone turned up once. The chain carries TRBV2 and TRBJ2-7; 8 bases map to TRBD1. V lost 3 bases, J lost 1 base, and 5 bases stayed unmatched. The germline V gene encodes CDR1 SNHLY and CDR2 FYNNEI. This CDR3 comprises 15 residues. CDR3 region: CASSDMDRASYEQYF. CDR3 nucleotides: TGTGCCAGCAGTGACATGGACAGGGCATCCTACGAGCAGTACTTC. Variable domain in full (rest from reference TRBV2 and TRBJ2-7): EPEVTQTPSHQVTQMGQEVILRCVPISNHLYFYWYRQILGQKVEFLVSFYNNEISEKSEIFDDQFSVERPDGSNFTLKIRSTKLEDSAMYFCASSDMDRASYEQYFGPGTRLTVT.

This chain uses TRBV29-1 with TRBJ1-4; D possibly corresponds to TRBD1 (5 bases). Germline loops: CDR1 SQVTM, CDR2 ANQGSEA. The CDR3 runs 21 residues. V lost 6 bases and J lost 6, with 38 bases in between. The CDR3 reads CSVTGMALRDAVLLIDEKLFF. In nucleotides, the CDR3 is TGCAGCGTGACGGGAATGGCTTTAAGGGACGCCGTTCTTTTAATTGATGAAAAACTGTTTTTT. The entire variable domain, with the rest obtained from reference TRBV29-1 and TRBJ1-4, is as follows: SAVISQKPSRDICQRGTSLTIQCQVDSQVTMMFWYRQQPGQSLTLIATANQGSEATYESGFVIDKFPISRPNLTFSTLTVSNMSPEDSSIYLCSVTGMALRDAVLLIDEKLFFGSGTQLSVL.

This clone showed up just once. Germline and junction disagree at one end, which may indicate a read error. The gene calls are TRBV7-7 and TRBJ2-3; D remains unclear. This CDR3 contains 14 residues. The germline gives CDR1 SSHAT, CDR2 FNYEAQ (reference sequence). The CDR3 spells CASSLPRRWDTQYF. In DNA form, the CDR3 reads TGTGCTAGCAGCTTACCCCGTCGGTGGGATACGCAGTATTTT.

The V gene is TRBV5-8, the J gene TRBJ1-1; possible D gene TRBD1, 5 bases. Germline CDR1 is SGHTS and CDR2 is YDEGEE. V shed 4 bases and J shed 4 bases, with 14 bases lying between them. The CDR3 contains 14 residues. The CDR3: CASSPGVGATEAFF. CDR3 sequence (DNA): TGTGCCAGCAGCCCCGGGGTCGGGGCCACTGAAGCTTTCTTT.

The genes are TRBV5-4 and TRBJ2-1, with 15 bases lining up with TRBD2. The junction had 2 bases not matched to a gene; V was cut back by 2 bases and J by 8 bases. Germline values: CDR1 SGHNT, CDR2 YYREEE (reference sequence). The CDR3 extends over 15 amino acids. The CDR3 DNA reads TGTGCCAGCAGCTTCGGGACTAGCGGGAGGTATGAGCAGTTCTTC. Encoded protein: CASSFGTSGRYEQFF. The full variable domain, its missing parts supplied by reference TRBV5-4 and TRBJ2-1, is ETGVTQSPTHLIKTRGQQVTLRCSSQSGHNTVSWYQQALGQGPQFIFQYYREEENGRGNFPPRFSGLQFPNYSSELNVNALELDDSALYLCASSFGTSGRYEQFFGPGTRLTVL.

The genes are TRBV28 and TRBJ2-7; D may be TRBD1 (5 bases). V was trimmed by 5 bases and J by 0 bases, leaving 17 bases between them. CDR3 length: 16 residues. The germline V gene encodes CDR1 MDHEN and CDR2 SYDVKM. This CDR3 is CASSPLTGLSSYEQYF. The CDR3 DNA reads as TGTGCCAGCAGTCCCCTTACAGGCCTAAGCTCCTACGAGCAGTACTTC.

This rearrangement joins TRBV4-1 to TRBJ1-3; D may be TRBD1 (6 bases). Germline lookup yields CDR1 MGHRA and CDR2 YSYEKL. V was trimmed by 4 bases and J by 6 bases, leaving 16 bases between them. This CDR3 contains 15 residues. The CDR3 spells CASSPSGGRANTIYF. In nucleotides, the CDR3 is TGCGCCAGCAGCCCCTCGGGGGGCCGAGCAAACACCATATATTTT.

As to this clone: A much larger clonotype is one base distant, so this may be a read error. The rearrangement uses TRBV11-3 and TRBJ2-3, with D possibly being TRBD1 (5 bases). This CDR3 comprises 14 residues. The ends were cut back, 3 bases at V and 4 bases at J, with 11 bases in the middle. Per the germline V gene, CDR1 is SGHNT and CDR2 is YENEEA. The CDR3 region is CASSFWGGSDTQYF. The CDR3 nucleotides read TGTGCCAGCAGCTTCTGGGGCGGATCAGATACGCAGTATTTT.

The rearrangement uses TRBV11-2 and TRBJ2-7, with D tentatively TRBD1 (6 bases). The CDR3 covers 15 residues. Trimming stripped 4 bases from V and 6 bases from J, with 19 bases between. The germline gives CDR1 SGHAT, CDR2 FQNNGV. The CDR3 protein is CASSSRDQGNFEQYF. The CDR3 DNA reads as TGTGCCAGCAGCTCCCGGGACCAGGGGAACTTCGAGCAGTACTTC.

The chain has TRBV20-1 and TRBJ2-5; no firm D call. There are 10 residues in the CDR3. CDR1 is DFQATT, CDR2 SNEGSKA, per germline (reference sequence). Deletions cut 5 bases from V and 5 bases from J, with 6 bases between. CDR3 coding DNA: TGCAGTGCTTATCTGGAGACCCAGTACTTC. Amino acids: CSAYLETQYF.

The V and J genes are TRBV28 and TRBJ2-1; the match to TRBD2 covers 9 bases. The CDR3 loop spans 15 amino acids. CDR1 and CDR2 (germline): MDHEN, SYDVKM. J lost 4 bases, V lost 5 bases, and 6 bases had no gene match. The CDR3 sequence is CASSPGTSRYNEQFF. CDR3 coding DNA: TGTGCCAGCAGTCCCGGGACTAGCCGGTACAATGAGCAGTTCTTC.